This T cell receptor beta chain was sequenced for a study of blood T cell repertoires in COVID-19. The germline gives CDR1 SGHVS, CDR2 FNYEAQ. The CDR3 is 15 amino acids. The trim removed 5 bases at V and 0 bases at J, leaving 5 bases unmatched. Generated by immunoSEQ multiplex PCR, the TCRdb table keeps only in-frame clones and is missing some. The sample consists of under 450,000 clones, about 90% of them appearing once. What was sequenced was PBMCs or T cells enriched from blood (not recorded which). The clonotype originates from a woman in her twenties or thirties who had recovered from COVID-19. The chain carries TRBV7-6 and TRBJ2-7; 9 bases match TRBD1. CDR3 nucleotide sequence: TGTGCCAGCAGCCCTGACAGGGGGACCTCCTACGAGCAGTACTTC. Its translation is CASSPDRGTSYEQYF.